This T cell receptor beta chain was sequenced in a study of OX40 agonist ivuxolimab in advanced cancers. Across the study: Allowance was made for prior anti-PD-1, anti-PD-L1 or anti-CTLA-4 therapy, and roughly 40% had some. Study-wide findings and caveats: Clones of CD4+ and CD8+ blood T cells grew by week 6 at doses of 0.1 to 3.0 mg/kg.

CDR3 length: 15 residues. CDR1 and CDR2 (germline): SGHNT, YENEEA. The V segment lost 5 bases and the J segment 2 bases; nucleotides outside the gene matches: 4. Concerning this clone: Its antigen is unidentified.

The repertoire was sequenced with immunoSEQ multiplex PCR; TCRdb's copy has only in-frame clones and lacks some. Of around 38,000 clones in the sample, roughly 80% were seen once. Exclusion of a patient followed from autoimmune disease history or systemic immunosuppression. The material sequenced was CD4+ or CD8+ T cells sorted from blood, taken in a trial of the OX40 agonist ivuxolimab. The origin of this receptor is an adult with an advanced solid tumor such as melanoma, head and neck, liver or kidney cancer. V gene TRBV11-3 combines with J gene TRBJ2-3; 10 nucleotides line up with TRBD2. CDR3 sequence: CASSALAGDTDTQYF. CDR3 in DNA: TGTGCCAGCAGCGCTCTAGCGGGAGACACAGATACGCAGTATTTT.